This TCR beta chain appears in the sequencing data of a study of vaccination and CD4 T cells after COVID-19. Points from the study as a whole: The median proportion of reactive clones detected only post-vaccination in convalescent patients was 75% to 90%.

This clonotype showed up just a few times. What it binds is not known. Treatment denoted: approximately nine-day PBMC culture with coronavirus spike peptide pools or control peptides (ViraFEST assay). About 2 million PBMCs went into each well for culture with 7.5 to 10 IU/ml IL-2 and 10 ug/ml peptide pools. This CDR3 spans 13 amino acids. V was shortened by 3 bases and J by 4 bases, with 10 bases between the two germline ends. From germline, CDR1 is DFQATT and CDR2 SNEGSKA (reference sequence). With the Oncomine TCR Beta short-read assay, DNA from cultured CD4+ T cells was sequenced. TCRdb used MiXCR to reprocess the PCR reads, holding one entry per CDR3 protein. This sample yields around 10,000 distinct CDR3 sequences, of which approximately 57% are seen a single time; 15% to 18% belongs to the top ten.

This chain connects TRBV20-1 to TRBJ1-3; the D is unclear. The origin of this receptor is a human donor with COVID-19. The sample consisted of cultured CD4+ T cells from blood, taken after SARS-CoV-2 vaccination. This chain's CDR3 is CSASNSGGNTIYF. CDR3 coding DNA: TGCAGTGCTAGCAACAGCGGGGGAAACACCATATATTTT.